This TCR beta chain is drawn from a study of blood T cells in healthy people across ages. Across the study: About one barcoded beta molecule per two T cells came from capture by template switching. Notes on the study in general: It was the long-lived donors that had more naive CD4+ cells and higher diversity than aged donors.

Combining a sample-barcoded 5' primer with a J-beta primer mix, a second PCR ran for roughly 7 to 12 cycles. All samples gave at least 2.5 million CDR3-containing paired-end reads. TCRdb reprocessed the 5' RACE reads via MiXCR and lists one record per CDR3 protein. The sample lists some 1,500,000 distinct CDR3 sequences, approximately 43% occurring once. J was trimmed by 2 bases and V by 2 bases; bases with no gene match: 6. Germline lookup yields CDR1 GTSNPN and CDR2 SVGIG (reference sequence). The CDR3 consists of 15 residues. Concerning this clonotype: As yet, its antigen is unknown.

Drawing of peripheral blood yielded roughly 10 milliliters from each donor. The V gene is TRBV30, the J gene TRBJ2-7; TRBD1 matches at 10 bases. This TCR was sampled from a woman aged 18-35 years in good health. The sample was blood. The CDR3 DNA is TGTGCCTGGAGTTCCGGGACAGGGGTACCCTACGAGCAGTACTTC. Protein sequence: CAWSSGTGVPYEQYF.